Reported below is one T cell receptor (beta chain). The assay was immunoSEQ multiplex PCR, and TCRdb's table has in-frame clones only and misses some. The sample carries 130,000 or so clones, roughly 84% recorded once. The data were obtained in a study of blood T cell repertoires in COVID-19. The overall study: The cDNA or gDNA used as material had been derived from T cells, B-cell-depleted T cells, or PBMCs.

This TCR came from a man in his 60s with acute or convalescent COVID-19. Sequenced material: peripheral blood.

CDR3 protein: CASSLPQGSLGYTF. CDR3 coding DNA: TGCGCCAGCAGCTTGCCCCAGGGTTCACTTGGCTACACCTTC. The gene calls are TRBV5-1 and TRBJ1-2, with TRBD1 as a possible D gene (5 bases). The germline V gene encodes CDR1 SGHRS and CDR2 YFSETQ. Trimming removed 1 base from V and 7 bases from J, with 14 bases in between. The CDR3 has 14 residues.